The 9 T cell receptor beta chains below come from one sample, sequenced in a study of blood T cells in healthy people across ages. PCR was performed a second time for about 7 to 12 cycles using a sample-barcoded 5' primer and a J-beta primer mix. One entry per CDR3 protein, called by TCRdb with MiXCR from the 5' RACE reads. The sample shows under 1,000,000 distinct CDR3 sequences, 30% to 45% of them seen only once. The sample was blood. The source is a man aged 18 to 35 in good health.

This chain connects TRBV7-9 to TRBJ2-1; D may be TRBD1 (6 bases). Germline loops: CDR1 SEHNR, CDR2 FQNEAQ (reference sequence). The V end was cut by 5 bases, the J end by 6 bases, with 17 bases between. CDR3 length: 15 residues. The CDR3 DNA follows: TGTGCCAGCAGCCTCGCCGGGACAAAAGTCAATGAGCAGTTCTTC. It yields the protein CASSLAGTKVNEQFF.

The CDR3 coding sequence is TGTGCCAGCAGTTTATCCCGTCGGGATTCACCCCTCCACTTT. Protein product: CASSLSRRDSPLHF. This sequence joins TRBV28 and TRBJ1-6; D uncertain. From germline, CDR1 is MDHEN and CDR2 SYDVKM. V lost 1 base and J lost 8, with 9 bases in between. The CDR3 length is 14 residues.

As to this clonotype: A read error is possible here, since a much larger clone lies one base away. The CDR3 DNA follows: TGTGCCAGCCAGGACTCTGGGGCCAACGTCCTGACTTTC. This codes for CASQDSGANVLTF. The chain couples TRBV6-5 to TRBJ2-6; D is ambiguous. CDR3 length: 13 residues. Trimming left V 8 bases short and J 0 bases short, with 5 bases between. Germline values: CDR1 MNHEY, CDR2 SVGAGI.

This clonotype has a count of ten or more. This chain connects TRBV19 to TRBJ1-5, with a weak D call TRBD1 (5 bases). V was pared by 7 bases and J by 7 bases, with 11 bases between. From germline, CDR1 is LNHDA and CDR2 SQIVND (reference sequence). CDR3 length equals 12 residues. CDR3 DNA sequence: TGTGCCAGTACTTCAGGGTACCAGCCCCAGCATTTT. Translation: CASTSGYQPQHF. Together with reference TRBV19 and TRBJ1-5, the CDR3 gives the full variable domain: DGGITQSPKYLFRKEGQNVTLSCEQNLNHDAMYWYRQDPGQGLRLIYYSQIVNDFQKGDIAEGYSVSREKKESFPLTVTSAQKNPTAFYLCASTSGYQPQHFGDGTRLSIL.

The chain carries TRBV5-1 and TRBJ2-7; 7 bases align to TRBD1. The V and J ends lost 7 bases and 7 bases, in that order; junction bases with no gene match: 11. This CDR3 is built from 13 residues. The germline gives CDR1 SGHRS, CDR2 YFSETQ. This CDR3 reads CASERPGGKEQYF. As DNA, the CDR3 is TGCGCCAGCGAACGCCCAGGGGGTAAGGAGCAGTACTTC.

The gene calls are TRBV4-2 and TRBJ2-4; perhaps TRBD2 as D (6 bases). The CDR3 loop spans 14 amino acids. V gave up 0 bases and J gave up 13 bases, with 16 bases separating them. The germline V gene encodes CDR1 LGHNA and CDR2 YNFKEQ. Here the CDR3 reads CASSQERLAREQYF. The CDR3, as DNA: TGTGCCAGCAGCCAAGAACGGCTAGCGAGGGAGCAGTACTTC.

This clonotype was picked up many times. CDR3 amino acids: CSAPIQDISYEQYF. For the CDR3, the DNA is TGCAGTGCACCGATACAGGACATTTCTTACGAGCAGTACTTC. This chain joins TRBV20-1 and TRBJ2-7; TRBD1 might be the D (5 bases). Trimming removed 6 bases from V and 4 bases from J, with 19 bases in between. The germline V gene has CDR1 DFQATT and CDR2 SNEGSKA (reference sequence). This CDR3 region has 14 residues.

This clonotype has a handful of counts. The chain recombines TRBV14 with TRBJ1-1; D is uncertain. Germline CDR1 and CDR2: SGHDN and FVKESK. The CDR3 has 10 amino acids. Trimming took 4 bases from V and 8 from J, leaving 5 bases between them. CDR3 sequence reads: CASSRREAFF. The CDR3 bases are TGTGCCAGCAGCCGGCGAGAAGCTTTCTTT. Drawing the rest from reference TRBV14 and TRBJ1-1, the complete variable domain is EAGVTQFPSHSVIEKGQTVTLRCDPISGHDNLYWYRRVMGKEIKFLLHFVKESKQDESGMPNNRFLAERTGGTYSTLKVQPAELEDSGVYFCASSRREAFFGQGTRLTVV.

The chain has TRBV18 and TRBJ2-6; D possibly corresponds to TRBD2 (5 bases). The germline CDR1 and CDR2 sequences are KGHSH and LQKENI. V was shortened by 4 bases and J by 2 bases, with 15 bases between the two germline ends. The CDR3 has 17 residues. The chain's CDR3 is CASSQNSEGAGANVLTF. The CDR3 DNA is TGTGCCAGCTCACAGAATTCAGAGGGTGCTGGGGCCAACGTCCTGACTTTC.